Following are 3 T cell receptor beta chains from one sample sequenced in a study of blood T cell repertoires in COVID-19. Data came from immunoSEQ multiplex PCR; TCRdb stores just in-frame clones and leaves some out. The table shows around 290,000 clones, with roughly nine tenths occurring only once. The sequenced material came from peripheral blood. These receptors were taken from a woman under 40 with COVID-19, enrolled during active disease.

This clone occurred once. The chain has TRBV19 and TRBJ1-2; no clear D. Germline values: CDR1 LNHDA, CDR2 SQIVND (reference sequence). This CDR3 has 9 residues. The ends were cut back, 8 bases at V and 8 bases at J, with 6 bases in the middle. CDR3 residues: CASGDGYTF. Here the CDR3 DNA reads TGTGCCAGTGGAGACGGCTACACCTTC.

This clone was recorded a few times. The rearrangement joins TRBV3-1 (or the pseudogene TRBV3-2) to TRBJ2-2, with 10 nucleotides matching TRBD2. The CDR3 consists of 16 residues. CDR1 is LGHDT and CDR2 is YNNKEL in the germline V gene (reference sequence). Losses at the gene ends were 2 bases for V and 4 bases for J; bases not matched to a gene: 4. CDR3 nucleotide sequence: TGTGCCAGCAGCCAACTAGCGGGAGCCGGCACCGGGGAGCTGTTTTTT. Its translation is CASSQLAGAGTGELFF.

This clone was seen a few times. The chain couples TRBV14 to TRBJ1-4; weak D call: TRBD1 (5 bases). The V end was cut by 4 bases, the J end by 5 bases, with 17 bases between. CDR1 and CDR2 (germline): SGHDN, FVKESK. The CDR3 contains 16 residues. The CDR3 spells CASSRASPGPNEKLFF. CDR3 coding DNA: TGTGCCAGCAGCCGAGCCTCTCCAGGGCCCAATGAAAAACTGTTTTTT.